This T cell receptor (beta chain) was obtained from a study of T cell changes during pregnancy in multiple sclerosis (dated by TCRdb to between 2018 and 2021). Regarding the study in general: In women with multiple sclerosis, the researchers looked at how the T cell repertoire shifted as pregnancy progressed.

A few counts support this clone. This clone's antigen is unknown. Per-nucleotide qualities are absent, and no much larger clonotype sits a single base away. The CDR3 numbers 13 residues from cysteine through phenylalanine. Of all the DNA, just the CDR3 is kept, 39 bases in frame from base 1. The library was produced with the immunoSEQ multiplex PCR assay. TCRdb's version of the immuneACCESS table is confined to in-frame rearrangements and falls short of the full clone set. An unresolved V gene accounts for under half of the shortfall where checked; the remainder is of unknown origin. The sample contains 38,000 or so clones, approximately 92% of them found a single time. 10% to 15% of the sample belongs to the ten largest clones.

This receptor was taken from a female donor with multiple sclerosis, enrolled in a pregnancy study. The rearranged chain carries TRBV21-1 and TRBJ2-7; the table's D call TRBD2 went unverified against the DNA. TRBV21-1 corresponds to a pseudogene. The material was CD8+ T cells from peripheral blood mononuclear cells, obtained in the first trimester of pregnancy. The nucleotide sequence reads TGTGGCACAGCGGGGGGTAGGTGTCACGAGCAGTACTTC. It encodes CGTAGGRCHEQYF.